This T cell receptor (beta chain) stems from a study of blood T cells in healthy people across ages. V was pared by 5 bases and J by 2 bases, with 9 bases of the junction left unmatched. CDR3 length: 16 amino acids. This clonotype has a handful of counts. Every donor gave approximately 10 milliliters of peripheral blood. A second PCR, run for about 7 to 12 cycles, used a sample-barcoded 5' primer plus a J-beta primer mix. Every cDNA molecule carried a tag from a template-switch adaptor bearing 12 random nucleotides. TCRdb reprocessed the 5' RACE reads with MiXCR, giving one entry per CDR3 protein. Of more than 1.4 million distinct CDR3 sequences listed, about 40% are singletons.

The V call is TRBV12-3 or TRBV12-4, the J call TRBJ2-3; 8 bases fit TRBD2. Input material: blood. This TCR derives from a woman between 18 and 30 years old in good health. The CDR3 reads CASSPVAGSLTDTQYF. In nucleotides, the CDR3 is TGTGCCAGCAGTCCCGTAGCGGGAAGTCTCACAGATACGCAGTATTTT.